These 13 T cell receptor beta chains were sequenced from one sample in a study of CD8+CD57+ T cells in acquired aplastic anemia. It was patients with CD8+CD57+ cell expansion by flow cytometry who were chosen for sequencing. The template used for profiling TCR beta VDJ and CDR3 was genomic DNA. One entry per CDR3 protein, called by TCRdb with MiXCR from the reads. The sample holds under 500,000 distinct CDR3 sequences, about a third seen once. The sample was sorted CD4+, CD8+, or CD8+CD57+ T cells (not recorded which) from PBMCs. The receptors were sampled from a human donor with aplastic anemia.

This clonotype was seen only once. The chain combines TRBV15 with TRBJ2-3, with 8 positions matching TRBD2. Germline CDR1 LNHNV, CDR2 YYDKDF (reference sequence). The CDR3 covers 14 residues. The V and J ends lost 5 bases and 4 bases, in that order; junction bases with no gene match: 5. In DNA, the CDR3 is TGTGCCACCAGCCCCGGGGGGGCGGCAGATACGCAGTATTTT. It yields the protein CATSPGGAADTQYF. Drawing the rest from reference TRBV15 and TRBJ2-3, the complete variable domain is DAMVIQNPRYQVTQFGKPVTLSCSQTLNHNVMYWYQQKSSQAPKLLFHYYDKDFNNEADTPDNFQSRRPNTSFCFLDIRSPGLGDTAMYLCATSPGGAADTQYFGPGTRLTVL.

The V and J genes are TRBV7-9 and TRBJ2-5; unclear D gene. V was pared by 1 base and J by 3 bases, with 6 bases between. CDR3 length: 13 residues. Germline CDR1 is SEHNR and CDR2 is FQNEAQ (reference sequence). CDR3 region: CASSLVREETQYF. For the CDR3, the DNA is TGTGCCAGCAGCTTAGTCCGTGAAGAGACCCAGTACTTC. Full variable domain (missing parts from reference TRBV7-9 and TRBJ2-5): DTGVSQNPRHKITKRGQNVTFRCDPISEHNRLYWYRQTLGQGPEFLTYFQNEAQLEKSRLLSDRFSAERPKGSFSTLEIQRTEQGDSAMYLCASSLVREETQYFGPGTRLLVL.

In the case of this clonotype: With a much larger clone just one base away, this may be a read error. This chain uses TRBV7-9 with TRBJ1-1; 8 bases match TRBD1. Germline loops: CDR1 SEHNR, CDR2 FQNEAQ (reference sequence). The CDR3 totals 14 residues. In DNA, the CDR3 is TGTGCCAGCAACGCGGACAGGGCGAACACTGAAGCTTGCTTT. Encoded protein: CASNADRANTEACF.

This clonotype was seen many times. The chain uses TRBV29-1 and TRBJ1-1; D remains ambiguous. With 2 bases removed from V and 1 base from J, the gap between germline ends came to 8 bases. Germline V gene sequence: CDR1 SQVTM, CDR2 ANQGSEA. The CDR3 covers 13 residues. CDR3 coding DNA: TGCAGCGTTGAACGGGTCAGGAACACTGAAGCTTTCTTT. This translates into CSVERVRNTEAFF.

V and J are TRBV4-1 and TRBJ2-5; D uncertain. Germline loops: CDR1 MGHRA, CDR2 YSYEKL. V was trimmed by 1 base and J by 1 base, leaving 7 bases between them. This CDR3 has 14 amino acids. CDR3 loop: CASSQAGIQETQYF. CDR3 nucleotide sequence: TGCGCCAGCAGCCAAGCGGGCATCCAAGAGACCCAGTACTTC.

The J gene is TRBJ1-4, the V gene TRBV20-1; tentatively, D is TRBD1 (5 bases). The CDR3 spans 13 residues. Germline V gene lookup returns CDR1 DFQATT and CDR2 SNEGSKA (reference sequence). The V end lost 4 bases, the J end lost 3 bases, and 9 bases lay between the germline ends. The CDR3 loop reads CSATTAANEKLFF. In nucleotides, the CDR3 is TGCAGTGCTACGACAGCCGCTAATGAAAAACTGTTTTTT.

The J gene is TRBJ1-1, the V gene TRBV10-1; TRBD1 aligns across 7 bases. The V and J ends lost 7 bases and 0 bases, in that order; junction bases with no gene match: 14. Germline V CDR1 and CDR2: WNHNN, SYGVQD (reference sequence). There are 17 residues in the CDR3. The CDR3 DNA sequence: TGCGCCAGCACCACCAGCAGAGGGACAGCCATGAACACTGAAGCTTTCTTT. It specifies CASTTSRGTAMNTEAFF.

This clonotype was seen at least ten times. The V gene is TRBV2, the J gene TRBJ1-3; D is unclear. V lost 4 bases and J lost 0, with 10 bases in between. Germline CDR1 SNHLY, CDR2 FYNNEI. This CDR3 region has 15 residues. DNA of the CDR3: TGTGCCAGCAGTGCTGGCACCGCCTCTGGAAACACCATATATTTT. Translating gives CASSAGTASGNTIYF.

This clonotype has ten or more counts. The rearrangement uses TRBV2 and TRBJ2-6, with D perhaps TRBD1 or TRBD2 (5 bases each). V lost 7 bases to trimming and J lost 1 base, with 14 bases between them. The V gene's germline CDR1 is SNHLY and CDR2 FYNNEI. This CDR3 has 16 amino acids. The CDR3 coding sequence is TGTGCCAGCACCAGGGACGGAGTGTCTGGGGCCAACGTCCTGACTTTC. Protein product: CASTRDGVSGANVLTF.

In regard to this clonotype: This may come from a read error, since a much larger clone is one base off. The chain employs TRBV19 and TRBJ2-1; D uncertain. The CDR3 sequence is 13 residues long. V shed 5 bases and J shed 8 bases, with 13 bases lying between them. Per germline, CDR1 LNHDA and CDR2 SQIVND (reference sequence). CDR3 in amino acids: CASSVGPWDEQFF. CDR3 sequence (DNA): TGTGCCAGTAGTGTTGGGCCCTGGGATGAGCAGTTCTTC.

This clonotype appeared a few times. This rearrangement joins TRBV20-1 to TRBJ1-4; a weak D match, TRBD1 (5 bases). Germline V gene sequence: CDR1 DFQATT, CDR2 SNEGSKA (reference sequence). The CDR3 runs 15 residues. V dropped 4 bases and J dropped 7 bases, with 19 bases sitting between them. The CDR3 DNA reads TGCAGTGCTACCTTAGTGGGGTTGGGGGGTGAAAAACTGTTTTTT. It translates to CSATLVGLGGEKLFF.

This clonotype was seen at least ten times. The chain couples TRBV9 to TRBJ2-7; D is undetermined. Trimming took 0 bases from V and 2 from J, leaving 9 bases between them. CDR3 length: 14 residues. The germline V gene has CDR1 SGDLS and CDR2 YYNGEE. This CDR3 is CASSVGTVAYEQYF. CDR3 nucleotide sequence: TGTGCCAGCAGCGTAGGGACGGTAGCCTACGAGCAGTACTTC.

There are many counts of this clonotype. The chain couples TRBV27 to TRBJ1-2; tentative D call: TRBD1 (6 bases). The CDR3 totals 13 residues. From germline, CDR1 is MNHEY and CDR2 SMNVEV (reference sequence). Trimming shortened V by 5 bases and J by 7 bases, and 14 bases separated the two germline ends. This CDR3 reads CASSSTGIPGYTF. The CDR3 bases are TGTGCCAGCAGTAGCACAGGGATCCCTGGCTACACCTTC.